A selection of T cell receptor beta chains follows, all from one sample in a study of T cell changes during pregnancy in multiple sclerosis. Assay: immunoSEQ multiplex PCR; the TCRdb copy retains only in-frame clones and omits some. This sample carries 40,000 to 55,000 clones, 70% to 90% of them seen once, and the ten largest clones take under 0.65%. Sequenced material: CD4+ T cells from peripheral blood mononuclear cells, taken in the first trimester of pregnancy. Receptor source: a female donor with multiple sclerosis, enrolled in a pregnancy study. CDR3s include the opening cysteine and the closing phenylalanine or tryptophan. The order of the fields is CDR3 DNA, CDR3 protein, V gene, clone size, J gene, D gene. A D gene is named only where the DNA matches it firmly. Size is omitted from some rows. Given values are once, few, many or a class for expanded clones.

TGTGCCAGCAGTGAAGTGGACAGGATGACCGGGGAGCTGTTTTTT | CASSEVDRMTGELFF | TRBV6-1 | . | TRBJ2-2 | TRBD1
TGTGCCTGGAGTGTCAGCCGGACATTCCCGGGGACCCAGTACTTC | CAWSVSRTFPGTQYF | TRBV30 | . | TRBJ2-5 | .
TGTGCCAGTTCACGTTCCGGGACAGGGGCCCAGCCCCAGCATTTT | CASSRSGTGAQPQHF | TRBV2 | . | TRBJ1-5 | TRBD1
TGTGCCTGGAGAGGTCGACAGGGTGGGCAGCCCCAGCATTTT | CAWRGRQGGQPQHF | TRBV30 | few | TRBJ1-5 | TRBD1
TGTGCCAGCTCACCCTGGACAGGGGTCAAAGGGACTGAAGCTTTCTTT | CASSPWTGVKGTEAFF | TRBV18 | . | TRBJ1-1 | TRBD1
TGTGCCAGCAGCCATATGGGTCGGGGGGGCCCCCTAAATCAGCCCCAGCATTTT | CASSHMGRGGPLNQPQHF | TRBV4-2 | . | TRBJ1-5 | .
TGTGCCAGCAGCGGGCCTAGCTCAGAGACCCAGTACTTC | CASSGPSSETQYF | TRBV5-4 | once | TRBJ2-5 | .
TGTGCCAGTAGTATCAGGGGTCCGAACACTGAAGCTTTCTTT | CASSIRGPNTEAFF | TRBV19 | once | TRBJ1-1 | .
TGTGCCAGCAGTGAACGTGGGGCCACAGATACGCAGTATTTT | CASSERGATDTQYF | TRBV6-1 | . | TRBJ2-3 | .
TGTGCCAGCAGTGTCGGTCGATGGGCTGCTGAAGCTTTCTTT | CASSVGRWAAEAFF | TRBV27 | . | TRBJ1-1 | .
TGTGCCAGCCGGACAGGGACTGTACCGTTCTTC | CASRTGTVPFF | TRBV2 | . | TRBJ2-1 | TRBD1
TGTGCCAGTAGTTGGACAGTCACAGATACGCAGTATTTT | CASSWTVTDTQYF | TRBV19 | . | TRBJ2-3 | .
TGTGCCAGCAGCTTGCCGGACAGTCTTAGGTATGAGCAGTTCTTC | CASSLPDSLRYEQFF | TRBV5-6 | . | TRBJ2-1 | .
TGTGCCAGCAGCTTGAGAGGGGGCCCCCTAAGCCGAGCTTTCTTT | CASSLRGGPLSRAFF | TRBV5-4 | . | TRBJ1-1 | TRBD1
TGTGCCAGCAGCCCTAGGAGTCGGCGTGGAGATACGCAGTATTTT | CASSPRSRRGDTQYF | TRBV27 | . | TRBJ2-3 | .
TGTGCCAGCAGTTTAGCAGGGCCCGGGGCCAACGTCCTGACTTTC | CASSLAGPGANVLTF | TRBV28 | . | TRBJ2-6 | .
TGTGCCAGCTCACCGCTTACAGGAGACTTGAACACTGAAGCTTTCTTT | CASSPLTGDLNTEAFF | TRBV18 | . | TRBJ1-1 | .
TGCGCCAGCAGCTTGATGCGGGGGGTTCAGGGGGCCAACGTCCTGACTTTC | CASSLMRGVQGANVLTF | TRBV5-1 | . | TRBJ2-6 | TRBD2
TGCGCCACCGGGACTAGTCCCCTTGGCGAGCAGTACTTC | CATGTSPLGEQYF | TRBV5-1 | . | TRBJ2-7 | TRBD2
TGCGCCTCCTCAGGGGGAACCGAAGCTTTCTTT | CASSGGTEAFF | TRBV10-2 | . | TRBJ1-1 | TRBD1
TGTGCCAGCAGATTCCCGGGACTAGCAGGGGATACGCAGTATTTT | CASRFPGLAGDTQYF | TRBV6-1 | . | TRBJ2-3 | TRBD2
TGTGCCAGCAGTTTAAACTTTGGCAGGCTTAACTACGAGCAGTACTTC | CASSLNFGRLNYEQYF | TRBV27 | . | TRBJ2-7 | .
TGTGCCAGTAGTATAAAGGGGGACACTGAAGCTTTCTTT | CASSIKGDTEAFF | TRBV19 | many | TRBJ1-1 | .
TGTGCCAGTGGGGTGAGGGCAGAGAACACTGAAGCTTTCTTT | CASGVRAENTEAFF | TRBV19 | . | TRBJ1-1 | .
TGTGCCAGCCGAGGACGAGCGGGCCCTACAGATACGCAGTATTTT | CASRGRAGPTDTQYF | TRBV6-6 | . | TRBJ2-3 | .
TGTGCCAGTAGTATCTTTCCAGCCAAAAACATTCAGTACTTC | CASSIFPAKNIQYF | TRBV19 | . | TRBJ2-4 | .
TGTGCCAGCAGCCAAGATGCCACCGGGCGGGAGCGCTACAATGAGCAGTTCTTC | CASSQDATGRERYNEQFF | TRBV4-2 | . | TRBJ2-1 | TRBD2
TGTGCCACACAGCGGGAGGGGGGCTCTGGGGCCAACGTCCTGACTTTC | CATQREGGSGANVLTF | TRBV19 | . | TRBJ2-6 | TRBD2
TGTGCTAGTGGCCAAGATCAGGGTTTAGGGGAGACCCAGTACTTC | CASGQDQGLGETQYF | TRBV12-5 | . | TRBJ2-5 | .
TGTGCCAGCAGCTTAGGACTGGCGGGCCGCGAGGATACGCAGTATTTT | CASSLGLAGREDTQYF | TRBV11-3 | . | TRBJ2-3 | .
TGTGCCAGCACCCCGGGGAGGGAAGGCACTGAAGCTTTCTTT | CASTPGREGTEAFF | TRBV11-2 | . | TRBJ1-1 | .
TGTGCCAGCAGCTTCACCGGGACAGGGGCCGGGGAGCTGTTTTTT | CASSFTGTGAGELFF | TRBV11-2 | . | TRBJ2-2 | TRBD1
TGTGCCAGCAGCGTAGCGCAGGGGTGGGGGACCCAGTACTTC | CASSVAQGWGTQYF | TRBV9 | few | TRBJ2-5 | .
TGTGCCAGCAGCACGACAGGTAACGAGCAGTACTTC | CASSTTGNEQYF | TRBV28 | . | TRBJ2-7 | .
TGTGCCAGCAGCTTAGGCGGGTTTAGCGCGCACCGCCACACAGATACGCAGTATTTT | CASSLGGFSAHRHTDTQYF | TRBV7-2 | . | TRBJ2-3 | .
TGTGCCACCAGCAGAGAGTTACGGGTACAAGAGACCCAGTACTTC | CATSRELRVQETQYF | TRBV15 | . | TRBJ2-5 | .
TGCGCCAGCAGTCCGGGACTAGCGGGAGGGGCCGAGCAGTACTTC | CASSPGLAGGAEQYF | TRBV10-2 | . | TRBJ2-7 | TRBD2
TGTGCCAGCAGTGAAAAGTGGACTAGAGGTGAGCAGTTCTTC | CASSEKWTRGEQFF | TRBV6-1 | . | TRBJ2-1 | TRBD2
TGCGCCAGCAGCCTGGGGCGAGGCACCTATGGCTACACCTTC | CASSLGRGTYGYTF | TRBV5-1 | few | TRBJ1-2 | .
TGTGCCAGCTCAGACAGGATGGCGAACACTGAAGCTTTCTTT | CASSDRMANTEAFF | TRBV18 | . | TRBJ1-1 | .
TGTGCCAGCAGTTCCCACATGAACACTGAAGCTTTCTTT | CASSSHMNTEAFF | TRBV6-6 | once | TRBJ1-1 | .
TGTGCCAGCAGTTGGGAGCGGGAGAGGGCGACCTACGAGCAGTACTTC | CASSWERERATYEQYF | TRBV6-5 | . | TRBJ2-7 | TRBD2
TGCGCCAGCAGCTCCGGGACTAGCGGGAGTAGGAATGAGCAGTTCTTC | CASSSGTSGSRNEQFF | TRBV5-1 | . | TRBJ2-1 | TRBD2
TGTGCCAGCAGGAACCTAGGCAGCCCATATAGCAATCAGCCCCAGCATTTT | CASRNLGSPYSNQPQHF | TRBV27 | . | TRBJ1-5 | .
TGCGCCAGCAGCCAAGATTTCAGGGGAGTGAACACCGGGGAGCTGTTTTTT | CASSQDFRGVNTGELFF | TRBV4-1 | . | TRBJ2-2 | .